The sample holds a few counts of the clone carrying this T cell receptor beta chain. Its antigen remains unidentified. Germline CDR1 is SGHAT and CDR2 is FQNNGV. The CDR3 runs 14 residues. V was trimmed by 5 bases and J by 4 bases, leaving 13 bases between them. This sample stems from a study of cytotoxic CD8 clonotypes in ibrutinib-treated CLL. Across the study: Samples yielded averages of 255,043 productive templates and some 94,000 productive rearrangements.

Broader study findings: Baseline levels were approached again at progression, after clonality had risen at ibrutinib response. Baseline values of clonality outstripped age-matched healthy donors and followed circulating CD8+ T-cell counts. Public clonotypes were uncommon and contracted or stayed stable on treatment.

Sequencing was performed with immunoSEQ multiplex PCR; in TCRdb, only in-frame clones are kept and a portion is missing. The sample lists roughly 150,000 clones; around 76% were seen once. This specimen consisted of PBMCs, obtained after 24 months of ibrutinib treatment. This chain links TRBV11-2 with TRBJ2-3, with D unresolved. The receptor comes from a human donor with chronic lymphocytic leukemia. The CDR3 region is CASSKLLRADTQYF. The CDR3 DNA reads TGTGCCAGCAGCAAACTCCTTCGGGCAGATACGCAGTATTTT. The variable domain in full, completed from reference TRBV11-2 and TRBJ2-3, reads EAGVAQSPRYKIIEKRQSVAFWCNPISGHATLYWYQQILGQGPKLLIQFQNNGVVDDSQLPKDRFSAERLKGVDSTLKIQPAKLEDSAVYLCASSKLLRADTQYFGPGTRLTVL.